Listed below are T cell receptor beta chains from one sample, sequenced in a study of monozygotic twins with cystic fibrosis. Produced via immunoSEQ multiplex PCR; TCRdb's table is partial and in-frame only. The table includes around 35,000 clones, over 75% detected once. The sample was blood. These receptors were obtained from a girl aged 2 to 10 with cystic fibrosis. Each CDR3 is given with its conserved first and last residue. The D gene is left open where the match is weak.

V	D	J	CDR3	DNA
TRBV7-3	-	TRBJ2-6	CASSLSRGSGANVLTF	TGTGCCAGCAGCTTAAGCCGGGGATCCGGGGCCAACGTCCTGACTTTC
TRBV27	TRBD2	TRBJ2-3	CASSHRRGGAGDTQYF	TGTGCCAGCAGTCACCGTCGCGGGGGGGCCGGAGATACGCAGTATTTT
TRBV25-1	-	TRBJ2-5	CASSDSLLASGTQYF	TGTGCCAGCAGTGACTCCCTACTAGCTTCCGGGACCCAGTACTTC
TRBV7-9	-	TRBJ1-5	CASSSRKEGNQPQHF	TGTGCCAGCAGCTCCAGGAAGGAGGGCAATCAGCCCCAGCATTTT
TRBV4-3	-	TRBJ1-2	CASSHPDRINYGYTF	TGCGCCAGCAGCCACCCCGACAGGATTAACTATGGCTACACCTTC
TRBV9	-	TRBJ2-5	CASSVAQGFQETQYF	TGTGCCAGCAGCGTAGCCCAAGGGTTCCAAGAGACCCAGTACTTC
TRBV5-1	-	TRBJ1-1	CASSFEVGEAFF	TGCGCCAGCAGCTTCGAGGTGGGTGAAGCTTTCTTT
TRBV6-1	-	TRBJ1-2	CASSDRQAWRGYTF	TGTGCCAGCAGTGACCGACAGGCCTGGAGGGGCTACACCTTC
TRBV7-9	TRBD1	TRBJ1-2	CASSSYRGADYGYTF	TGTGCCAGCAGCTCCTACAGGGGCGCGGACTATGGCTACACCTTC
TRBV4-1	TRBD2	TRBJ2-5	CASSKSSGGFQETQYF	TGCGCCAGCAGCAAGTCTAGCGGGGGATTCCAAGAGACCCAGTACTTC